This TCR beta chain is drawn from a study of blood T cell repertoires in COVID-19. Across the whole study: The United States, Italy and Spain supplied acute and convalescent COVID-19 samples. The analysed material was cDNA or gDNA that came from T cells, B-cell-depleted T cells, or PBMCs.

Methods used by the authors: Estimates of nucleated cell counts were drawn from the amplification of reference gene primers. Data came from immunoSEQ multiplex PCR; TCRdb stores just in-frame clones and leaves some out. The V and J calls and clone size come from that table; D and trimming were worked out from the DNA. Here the sample spans about 180,000 clones, 86% being singletons. CDR1 is SGDLS and CDR2 is YYNGEE in the germline V gene. V was cut by 0 bases and J by 0 bases, with 7 bases left in between. The CDR3 contains 15 residues. This clonotype originated in a woman in her twenties or thirties with active or convalescent COVID-19. Sequenced material: peripheral blood. The V gene is TRBV9, the J gene TRBJ2-1, with D perhaps matching TRBD2 (5 bases). Here the CDR3 reads CASSVVEGSYNEQFF. CDR3 DNA: TGTGCCAGCAGCGTAGTTGAGGGCTCCTACAATGAGCAGTTCTTC.